The present T cell receptor beta chain was sequenced within a study of spatial heterogeneity in lung cancer. As to time point: sample taken at primary tumor resection. The input material, whole RNA from tumor, nontumor lung or frozen PBMC, was sequenced unsorted. TCRdb called the 5' RACE reads again in MiXCR, with one record for every CDR3 protein. The data contain tens of thousands of distinct CDR3 sequences, 4.6% of them singletons. Trimming cost V 5 bases and J 6 bases; bases outside gene matches: 4. The CDR3 sequence is 13 residues long. CDR1 SGHRS and CDR2 YFSETQ come from the germline V gene. Ten or more counts support this clonotype. The antigen is undetermined. Findings and caveats of the study: Resection blood, more than follow-up blood, showed ubiquitous expanded tumor TCRs.

The chain uses TRBV5-1 and TRBJ2-7; 11 nucleotides match TRBD2. The sequences come from PBMCs, collected at surgery. This clonotype was sampled from a male donor with early-stage non-small cell lung cancer. CDR3 loop: CASSGTSGGEQYF. The CDR3, as DNA: TGCGCCAGCAGTGGGACTAGCGGAGGCGAGCAGTACTTC.